This is a list of T cell receptor beta chains from one sample in a study of shared clonotypes between healthy human individuals. Here immunoSEQ multiplex PCR was the method, and the copy in TCRdb shows in-frame clones only, minus some. Counted here are roughly 1.4 million clones, around 98.5% occurring once; the ten biggest clones make up roughly 0.35%. Source material: naive CD4+ T cells sorted from blood. These TCRs come from a man under 40 in good health. Both conserved end residues are trimmed from each CDR3. The order of the fields is J gene, V gene, CDR3 protein.

>TRBJ1-1|TRBV7-2
ASSLAGVNTEAF
>TRBJ2-5|TRBV19
ASSIGGRREETQY
>TRBJ2-6|TRBV5-1
ASSLVSGAGANVLT
>TRBJ2-6|TRBV10-3
ASGETGANVLT
>TRBJ2-7|TRBV28
ASSIQGAFEQY
>TRBJ2-3|TRBV6-6
ASKDRGTDTQY
>TRBJ2-7|TRBV4-1
ASSQEKRETSYEQY
>TRBJ1-5|TRBV30
AWNGHNSNQPQH
>TRBJ2-2|TRBV2
ATGLAGGVTGELF
>TRBJ1-5|TRBV18
ASSLSADQPQH
>TRBJ2-5|TRBV5-1
ASSSGLAGGGETQY
>TRBJ2-7|TRBV10-1
ASSLGVEQY
>TRBJ2-2|TRBV5-6
ASSPPGLAGVVGTGELF
>TRBJ2-5|TRBV19
ASSIGTGGGGQETQY
>TRBJ2-7|TRBV2
ASSESSVMREQY
>TRBJ1-5|TRBV11-2
ASSRQGDQPQH
>TRBJ2-2|TRBV19
ASHLGQSESGELF
>TRBJ2-5|TRBV5-1
ASSLRSHGTQETQY
>TRBJ2-1|TRBV5-1
ASKAGGTTYNEQF
>TRBJ2-5|TRBV20-1
SALSGETQY